This T cell receptor (beta chain) stems from a study of CD8 T cells in Susac syndrome. The CDR3 has 13 amino acids. The V end lost 2 bases, the J end lost 6 bases, and 10 bases lay between the germline ends. Random-hexamer reverse transcription was applied to roughly 0.45 to 1 ug RNA. Using its own MiXCR run on the immunoSEQ multiplex PCR reads, TCRdb lists one record per CDR3 protein. The table records about 190,000 distinct CDR3 sequences, over 85% of them present only once. This TCR was sampled from a human donor in good health. Specimen: CD4+ T cells from PBMCs. The genes are TRBV12-3 or TRBV12-4 and TRBJ1-2; D uncertain. The CDR3 nucleotides read TGTGCCAGCAGTTTACCCCAGAGGGATGGCTACACCTTC. Amino acids: CASSLPQRDGYTF.